This TCR beta chain appears in the sequencing data of a study of blood T cell repertoires in COVID-19. Whole-study context: Sites in the United States, Italy and Spain provided acute and convalescent COVID-19 samples.

Assay used: immunoSEQ multiplex PCR; TCRdb lists only in-frame clones, some missing. This repertoire shows more than 35,000 clones, 75% to 95% found once; its top ten account for 4.8%. The CDR3 spans 16 residues. In its sample, this clone was seen once. V usage is TRBV21-1 and J usage is TRBJ2-1; the table's TRBD2 call for D was not verified on the DNA. TRBV21-1 is labeled a pseudogene. Sequencing used peripheral blood. The source of this sequence is a human donor in a cohort sampled during active COVID-19. CDR3 in amino acids: CASSALTSSSYNEQFF. The CDR3 DNA sequence: TGTGCCAGCAGCGCCCTTACTAGCAGCTCCTACAATGAGCAGTTCTTC.